The 32 T cell receptor beta chains listed next were all sequenced from one sample in a study of blood T cell repertoires in COVID-19. Data came from immunoSEQ multiplex PCR; TCRdb stores just in-frame clones and leaves some out. The profile covers 58,000 or so clones, with 78% appearing a single time and nearly 5% taken by the ten largest. Input material: peripheral blood. The receptors shown here come from a human donor in a cohort sampled during active COVID-19.

As regards this clone: Relative to the germline gene, one junction end is altered; a read error may explain this. CDR3 in DNA: TGTGCCAGCACTTTAGCGCGGGGGGCCTACGAGCAGTACTTC. Protein: CASTLARGAYEQYF. This rearrangement joins TRBV28 to TRBJ2-7; TRBD2 aligns across 8 bases. The CDR3 is 14 residues long. Per the germline V gene, CDR1 is MDHEN and CDR2 is SYDVKM. The whole variable domain, remainder taken from reference TRBV28 and TRBJ2-7, is DVKVTQSSRYLVKRTGEKVFLECVQDMDHENMFWYRQDPGLGLRLIYFSYDVKMKEKGDIPEGYSVSREKKERFSLILESASTNQTSMYLCASTLARGAYEQYFGPGTRLTVT.

This clone was detected only a few times. This chain joins TRBV27 and TRBJ1-4, with D maybe TRBD1 (5 bases). Trimming cost V 3 bases and J 0 bases, with 8 bases left between them. Germline assignment: CDR1 MNHEY and CDR2 SMNVEV (reference sequence). The CDR3 contains 15 residues. CDR3 loop: CASSLTDPTNEKLFF. DNA for the CDR3: TGTGCCAGCAGTTTGACAGATCCAACTAATGAAAAACTGTTTTTT.

This clone was counted a few times. The V gene is TRBV5-8, the J gene TRBJ1-5; D unresolved. Trimming left V 1 base short and J 3 bases short, with 5 bases between. Germline CDR1 reads SGHTS; CDR2 reads YDEGEE. This CDR3 region has 13 residues. The CDR3 is CASSLSNNQPQHF. Written as DNA, the CDR3 is TGTGCCAGCAGCTTGTCTAACAATCAGCCCCAGCATTTT.

The rearrangement uses TRBV9 and TRBJ2-1; 8 nucleotides match TRBD2. This CDR3 is built from 15 residues. Germline-derived CDR1 and CDR2 are SGDLS and YYNGEE. V was pared by 1 base and J by 3 bases, with 3 bases of the junction left unmatched. The CDR3 nucleotides read TGTGCCAGCAGCGTAAGGAGCGGGGGCTACAATGAGCAGTTCTTC. Protein product: CASSVRSGGYNEQFF.

The chain carries TRBV10-2 and TRBJ2-7; 8 bases align to TRBD2. Trimming at V came to 6 bases and at J to 0 bases, leaving 13 bases not matched to a gene. The CDR3 is 17 amino acids. Germline V gene lookup returns CDR1 WSHSY and CDR2 SAAADI. The CDR3 loop is CASSHKVGGASSYEQYF. The DNA for the CDR3 is TGCGCCAGCAGCCACAAGGTCGGGGGGGCGAGCTCCTACGAGCAGTACTTC.

V is TRBV6-5 and J is TRBJ2-7, with 7 bases aligning to TRBD2. CDR1 MNHEY and CDR2 SVGAGI come from the germline V gene. The CDR3 sequence is 15 residues long. The J segment lost 2 bases and the V segment lost 4 bases, leaving 8 bases of the junction unmatched. The CDR3 here is CASSSWSGTTYEQYF. CDR3 nucleotide sequence: TGTGCCAGCAGTTCCTGGAGCGGGACCACCTACGAGCAGTACTTC.

This chain connects TRBV19 to TRBJ1-1, with D uncertain. From germline, CDR1 is LNHDA and CDR2 SQIVND (reference sequence). This CDR3 spans 14 amino acids. The germline V and J ends were trimmed by 3 bases and 1 base, with 9 bases remaining between them. CDR3 DNA: TGTGCCAGTAGTATTGGCAGAAAGAACACTGAAGCTTTCTTT. It yields the protein CASSIGRKNTEAFF.

Remarks on this clone: A much larger clone lies one base from this, so it may be a read error. The rearrangement joins TRBV9 to TRBJ1-5, with TRBD1 as a possible D gene (5 bases). Germline V CDR1 and CDR2: SGDLS, YYNGEE. Trimming left V 4 bases short and J 0 bases short, with 8 bases between. CDR3 length: 14 residues. CDR3 nucleotide sequence: TGTGCCAGCAGCCTGACAGATAGCAATCAGCCCCAGCATTTT. This sequence encodes CASSLTDSNQPQHF.

This sequence joins TRBV19 and TRBJ1-1, with 7 bases matching TRBD1. Germline V gene data show CDR1 as LNHDA and CDR2 as SQIVND (reference sequence). This CDR3 contains 17 residues. V trimming: 7 bases; J trimming: 5 bases; junction bases outside the gene matches: 19. CDR3 residues: CASTPLRLTGSATEAFF. In DNA, the CDR3 is TGTGCCAGTACCCCTCTTCGATTGACAGGGAGTGCTACTGAAGCTTTCTTT.

This chain uses TRBV6-1 with TRBJ2-3; 10 bases align to TRBD2. Trimming took 2 bases from V and 4 from J; bases not matched to a gene: 3. Germline V gene lookup returns CDR1 MNHNS and CDR2 SASEGT. CDR3 length: 15 residues. In DNA form, the CDR3 reads TGTGCCAGCAGTGAACAAAGCGGGGGGGCAGATACGCAGTATTTT. Translation: CASSEQSGGADTQYF.

Remarks on this clone: The identical CDR3 is also encoded by other nucleotide sequences in the sample. The genes are TRBV6-5 and TRBJ2-7, with 11 nucleotides matching TRBD1. CDR3 length: 15 residues. The germline CDR1 and CDR2 sequences are MNHEY and SVGAGI. After removal of 5 bases from V and 4 bases from J, the junction contained 7 bases not matched to a gene. This CDR3 is CASSNPGQGGYEQYF. In nucleotides, the CDR3 is TGTGCCAGCAGTAATCCGGGACAGGGGGGGTACGAGCAGTACTTC.

This rearrangement joins TRBV2 to TRBJ1-3; weak D call: TRBD1 (5 bases). This CDR3 is 15 amino acids long. The germline CDR1 and CDR2 sequences are SNHLY and FYNNEI. Trimming pared 3 bases from V and 1 base from J, leaving 10 bases between. The CDR3 loop is CASSEEGRSGNTIYF. The CDR3, as DNA: TGTGCCAGCAGTGAGGAGGGGAGGTCTGGAAACACCATATATTTT.

The rearrangement uses TRBV28 and TRBJ1-2, with D possibly matching TRBD1 (5 bases). V dropped 6 bases and J dropped 8 bases, with 10 bases sitting between them. This CDR3 has 11 amino acids. Germline V lookup: CDR1 MDHEN, CDR2 SYDVKM. CDR3 sequence reads: CASSLQGGYTF. DNA for the CDR3: TGTGCCAGCAGCCTCCAGGGAGGCTACACCTTC.

V usage is TRBV5-4 and J usage is TRBJ2-7, with D perhaps matching TRBD2 (5 bases). V was shortened by 4 bases and J by 6 bases, with 23 bases between the two germline ends. CDR3 length: 16 amino acids. Germline CDR1 reads SGHNT; CDR2 reads YYREEE (reference sequence). As DNA, the CDR3 is TGTGCCAGCAGCCCTACTCCAAGAGCGGACCGGGGCGAGCAGTACTTC. It is translated as CASSPTPRADRGEQYF.

The DNA of the CDR3 is TGTGCCAGCGGCTTCTGGGGGGAGGAGGGCTCCGAGCAGTACTTC. Translated, it gives CASGFWGEEGSEQYF. The chain employs TRBV6-5 and TRBJ2-7, with a weak D call TRBD2 (6 bases). The CDR3 covers 15 residues. V was clipped by 8 bases and J by 6 bases, with 23 bases between them. Germline V gene data show CDR1 as MNHEY and CDR2 as SVGAGI.

This clone was seen a few times. J is TRBJ1-3 and V is TRBV30; D call uncertain. Germline CDR1 is GTSNPN and CDR2 is SVGIG (reference sequence). The V and J ends lost 7 bases and 3 bases respectively, with 13 bases between them. There are 13 residues in the CDR3. Here the CDR3 reads CAYSKTGGNTIYF. In DNA form, the CDR3 reads TGTGCCTACTCAAAAACGGGTGGAAACACCATATATTTT.

This clone was detected once. The rearrangement links TRBV10-1 to TRBJ2-7; a weak D match, TRBD1 (6 bases). Germline-derived CDR1 and CDR2 are WNHNN and SYGVQD (reference sequence). The CDR3 extends over 13 amino acids. The germline V and J ends were trimmed by 0 bases and 7 bases, with 10 bases remaining between them. The CDR3 DNA sequence: TGCGCCAGCAGTGAGTCGTCAGGGGAAGAGCAGTACTTC. It specifies CASSESSGEEQYF.

This clone was counted only a few times. The chain couples TRBV7-9 to TRBJ2-5; 7 bases fit TRBD1. Germline V gene sequence: CDR1 SEHNR, CDR2 FQNEAQ (reference sequence). Unmatched junction bases numbered 6, after V lost 5 bases and J lost 3 bases. There are 14 residues in the CDR3. The CDR3 sequence: CASSPRTGEETQYF. CDR3 sequence (DNA): TGTGCCAGCAGCCCACGGACAGGAGAAGAGACCCAGTACTTC.

The chain carries TRBV28 and TRBJ1-1; D remains ambiguous. The CDR3 is 15 residues long. The germline V and J ends were trimmed by 5 bases and 3 bases, with 16 bases remaining between them. Germline assignment: CDR1 MDHEN and CDR2 SYDVKM. The CDR3 region is CASSAPPRRYTEAFF. The DNA of the CDR3 is TGTGCCAGCAGTGCACCCCCCAGGAGGTACACTGAAGCTTTCTTT.

The genes are TRBV5-1 and TRBJ2-7; 8 nucleotides agree with TRBD1. Germline lookup yields CDR1 SGHRS and CDR2 YFSETQ. This CDR3 is built from 20 residues. V trimming: 0 bases; J trimming: 2 bases; junction bases outside the gene matches: 19. CDR3 region: CASSLDPGLSRDRKPYEQYF. DNA of the CDR3: TGCGCCAGCAGCTTGGACCCTGGACTTTCGCGGGACAGGAAGCCCTACGAGCAGTACTTC.

The count of this clone is one. The V gene is TRBV24-1, the J gene TRBJ2-5, with TRBD1 as a possible D gene (5 bases). The CDR3 loop spans 15 amino acids. Germline V gene data show CDR1 as KGHDR and CDR2 as SFDVKD. Deletions cut 4 bases from V and 5 bases from J, with 16 bases between. CDR3 sequence (DNA): TGTGCCACCAGTGACCCCTTCATTTCAGGGGAGACCCAGTACTTC. Its protein product is CATSDPFISGETQYF.

The chain has TRBV20-1 and TRBJ1-5; 7 bases are shared with TRBD1. Trimming removed 3 bases from V and 7 bases from J; junction bases left unmatched: 6. In germline, CDR1 is DFQATT, CDR2 SNEGSKA (reference sequence). This CDR3 is built from 13 residues. DNA of the CDR3: TGCAGTGCTAGTCGGACAGGAGGGCAGCCCCAGCATTTT. This translates into CSASRTGGQPQHF.

This rearrangement joins TRBV7-6 to TRBJ2-1; unclear D gene. Trimming pared 5 bases from V and 4 bases from J, leaving 18 bases between. The CDR3 loop spans 16 amino acids. Germline-derived CDR1 and CDR2 are SGHVS and FNYEAQ. CDR3 bases: TGTGCCAGCAGCACAAACGACCAACAGTTATACAATGAGCAGTTCTTC. Its translation is CASSTNDQQLYNEQFF.

V usage is TRBV27 and J usage is TRBJ2-1; 13 bases fit TRBD2. Germline V gene sequence: CDR1 MNHEY, CDR2 SMNVEV (reference sequence). The CDR3 totals 19 residues. The V segment lost 5 bases and the J segment 4 bases; nucleotides outside the gene matches: 14. CDR3 residues: CASSEGTSGISGGYNEQFF. CDR3 bases: TGTGCCAGCAGTGAGGGGACTAGCGGGATTTCAGGCGGGTACAATGAGCAGTTCTTC.

This clone occurred a few times. V and J are TRBV2 and TRBJ1-2, with D maybe TRBD1 (6 bases). With 6 bases removed from V and 2 bases from J, the gap between germline ends came to 10 bases. Germline CDR1 is SNHLY and CDR2 is FYNNEI. This CDR3 has 13 amino acids. Here the CDR3 reads CASRRDTNYGYTF. CDR3 DNA sequence: TGTGCCAGCAGAAGGGACACCAACTATGGCTACACCTTC.

This clone was counted a single time. The V and J genes are TRBV18 and TRBJ2-1; D is unclear. In germline, CDR1 is KGHSH, CDR2 LQKENI. This CDR3 contains 13 residues. V was cut by 3 bases and J by 8 bases, with 11 bases left in between. In DNA, the CDR3 is TGTGCCAGCTCACCGAGGCTAGAGCATGAGCAGTTCTTC. Protein product: CASSPRLEHEQFF.

The chain combines TRBV19 with TRBJ2-1; 9 nucleotides align to TRBD2. CDR1 and CDR2 from the germline V gene are LNHDA and SQIVND (reference sequence). The CDR3 contains 13 residues. V was clipped by 8 bases and J by 2 bases; unmatched bases: 1. In DNA, the CDR3 is TGTGCCAGTTCTAGCGGGACCTACAATGAGCAGTTCTTC. Translating gives CASSSGTYNEQFF.

The chain recombines TRBV11-3 with TRBJ2-3, with TRBD2 identical over 12 bases. Unmatched junction bases numbered 0, after V lost 4 bases and J lost 1 base. The germline CDR1 and CDR2 sequences are SGHNT and YENEEA. This CDR3 comprises 15 residues. The CDR3 nucleotides read TGTGCCAGCAGCTGGACTAGCGGGGGCACAGATACGCAGTATTTT. It yields the protein CASSWTSGGTDTQYF.

The V gene is TRBV27, the J gene TRBJ2-7, with 8 bases identical to TRBD1. Germline V gives CDR1 MNHEY, CDR2 SMNVEV (reference sequence). V dropped 8 bases and J dropped 2; count of bases not matched to a gene: 5. The CDR3 has 13 amino acids. CDR3 protein: CASRTGSTYEQYF. The CDR3 nucleotides read TGTGCCAGCCGGACAGGGTCTACCTACGAGCAGTACTTC.

The rearrangement uses TRBV2 and TRBJ1-5; no clear D gene. Germline V gene sequence: CDR1 SNHLY, CDR2 FYNNEI. The V end was cut by 5 bases, the J end by 1 base, with 12 bases between. This CDR3 comprises 15 residues. The CDR3 nucleotides read TGTGCCAGCAGTAGGTGGAGGGAAAGCAATCAGCCCCAGCATTTT. Translation gives CASSRWRESNQPQHF. The entire variable domain, with the rest obtained from reference TRBV2 and TRBJ1-5, is as follows: EPEVTQTPSHQVTQMGQEVILRCVPISNHLYFYWYRQILGQKVEFLVSFYNNEISEKSEIFDDQFSVERPDGSNFTLKIRSTKLEDSAMYFCASSRWRESNQPQHFGDGTRLSIL.

This chain links TRBV11-1 with TRBJ2-7, with D unresolved. The V gene's germline CDR1 is SGHAT and CDR2 FQDESV (reference sequence). The CDR3 has 13 residues. Trimming shortened V by 5 bases and J by 0 bases, and 8 bases separated the two germline ends. The CDR3 DNA reads as TGTGCCAGCAGCACGAGTCACTCCTACGAGCAGTACTTC. Protein: CASSTSHSYEQYF.

This chain uses TRBV6-5 with TRBJ1-1, with D possibly matching TRBD1 (5 bases). This CDR3 has 15 amino acids. Deletions cut 0 bases from V and 5 bases from J, with 13 bases between. Germline loops: CDR1 MNHEY, CDR2 SVGAGI. The CDR3 sequence: CASSYSWQGHTEAFF. In nucleotides, the CDR3 is TGTGCCAGCAGTTACTCCTGGCAGGGTCATACTGAAGCTTTCTTT.